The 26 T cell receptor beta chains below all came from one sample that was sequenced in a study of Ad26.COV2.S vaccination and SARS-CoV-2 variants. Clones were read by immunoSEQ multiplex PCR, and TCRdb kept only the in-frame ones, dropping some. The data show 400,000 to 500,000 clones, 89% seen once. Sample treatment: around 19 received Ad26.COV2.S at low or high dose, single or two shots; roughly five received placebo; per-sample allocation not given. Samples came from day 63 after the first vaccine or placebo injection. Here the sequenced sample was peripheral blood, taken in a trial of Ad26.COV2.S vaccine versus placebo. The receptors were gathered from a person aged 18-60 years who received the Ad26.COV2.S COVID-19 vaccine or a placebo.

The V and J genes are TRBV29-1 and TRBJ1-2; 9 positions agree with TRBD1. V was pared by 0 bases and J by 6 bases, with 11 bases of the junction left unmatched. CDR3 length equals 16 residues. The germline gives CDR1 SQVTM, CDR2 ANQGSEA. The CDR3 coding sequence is TGCAGCGTTGAAGAGTGGGGGGGACAGGGACTTCATGGCTACACCTTC. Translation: CSVEEWGGQGLHGYTF. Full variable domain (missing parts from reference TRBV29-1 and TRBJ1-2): SAVISQKPSRDICQRGTSLTIQCQVDSQVTMMFWYRQQPGQSLTLIATANQGSEATYESGFVIDKFPISRPNLTFSTLTVSNMSPEDSSIYLCSVEEWGGQGLHGYTFGSGTRLTVV.

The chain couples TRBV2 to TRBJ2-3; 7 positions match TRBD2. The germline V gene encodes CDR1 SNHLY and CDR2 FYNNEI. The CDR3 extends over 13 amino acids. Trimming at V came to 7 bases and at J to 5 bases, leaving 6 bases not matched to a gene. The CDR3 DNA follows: TGTGCCAGCACGGCGGGGGAAAAAGATACGCAGTATTTT. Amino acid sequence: CASTAGEKDTQYF.

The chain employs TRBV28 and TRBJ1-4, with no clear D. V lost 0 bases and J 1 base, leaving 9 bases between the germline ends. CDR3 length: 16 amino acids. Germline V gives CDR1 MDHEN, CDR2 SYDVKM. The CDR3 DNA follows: TGTGCCAGCAGTTTATGGGACCTTCGAACTAATGAAAAACTGTTTTTT. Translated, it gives CASSLWDLRTNEKLFF.

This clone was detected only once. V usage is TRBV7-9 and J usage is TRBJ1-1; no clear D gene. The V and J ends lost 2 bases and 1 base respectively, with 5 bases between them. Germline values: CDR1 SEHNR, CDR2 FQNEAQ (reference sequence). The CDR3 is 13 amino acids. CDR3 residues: CASSLNANTEAFF. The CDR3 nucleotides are TGTGCCAGCAGCTTAAACGCGAACACTGAAGCTTTCTTT.

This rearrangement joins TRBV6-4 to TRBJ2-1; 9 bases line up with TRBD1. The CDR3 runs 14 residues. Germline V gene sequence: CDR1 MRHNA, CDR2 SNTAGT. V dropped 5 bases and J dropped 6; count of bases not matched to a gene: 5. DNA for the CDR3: TGTGCCAGCAGTCAGGGACAGGGTGGCAATGAGCAGTTCTTC. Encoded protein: CASSQGQGGNEQFF.

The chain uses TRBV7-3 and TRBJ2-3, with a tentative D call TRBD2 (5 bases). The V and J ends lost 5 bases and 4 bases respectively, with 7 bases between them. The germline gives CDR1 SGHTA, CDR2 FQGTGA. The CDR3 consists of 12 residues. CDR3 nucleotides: TGTGCCAGCAGCCCGGACTCAGATACGCAGTATTTT. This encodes CASSPDSDTQYF.

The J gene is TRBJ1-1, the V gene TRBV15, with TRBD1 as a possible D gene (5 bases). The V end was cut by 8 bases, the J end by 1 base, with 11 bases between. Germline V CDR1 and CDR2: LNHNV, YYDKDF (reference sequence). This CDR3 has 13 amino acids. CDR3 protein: CATAWGTNTEAFF. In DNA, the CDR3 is TGTGCCACCGCCTGGGGGACGAACACTGAAGCTTTCTTT.

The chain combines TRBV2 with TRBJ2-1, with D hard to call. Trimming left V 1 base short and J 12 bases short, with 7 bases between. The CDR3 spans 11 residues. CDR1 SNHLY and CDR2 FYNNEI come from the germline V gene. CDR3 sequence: CASSEETSQFF. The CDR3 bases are TGTGCCAGCAGTGAAGAGACATCGCAGTTCTTC.

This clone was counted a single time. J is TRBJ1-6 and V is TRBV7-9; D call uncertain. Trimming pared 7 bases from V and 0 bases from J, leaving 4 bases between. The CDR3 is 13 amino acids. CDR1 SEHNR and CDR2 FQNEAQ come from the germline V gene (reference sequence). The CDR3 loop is CASTGSYNSPLHF. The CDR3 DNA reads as TGTGCCAGCACGGGCTCCTATAATTCACCCCTCCACTTT. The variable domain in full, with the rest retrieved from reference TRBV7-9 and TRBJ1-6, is DTGVSQNPRHKITKRGQNVTFRCDPISEHNRLYWYRQTLGQGPEFLTYFQNEAQLEKSRLLSDRFSAERPKGSFSTLEIQRTEQGDSAMYLCASTGSYNSPLHFGNGTRLTVT.

The CDR3 DNA reads TGCGCCAGCAATCGGGACGGCTCAGCCTACGAGCAGTACTTC. Its protein is CASNRDGSAYEQYF. The J gene is TRBJ2-7, the V gene TRBV5-1, with D perhaps being TRBD1 or TRBD2 (5 bases each). The V and J ends lost 6 bases and 2 bases respectively, with 15 bases between them. The CDR3 totals 14 residues. Per germline, CDR1 SGHRS and CDR2 YFSETQ.

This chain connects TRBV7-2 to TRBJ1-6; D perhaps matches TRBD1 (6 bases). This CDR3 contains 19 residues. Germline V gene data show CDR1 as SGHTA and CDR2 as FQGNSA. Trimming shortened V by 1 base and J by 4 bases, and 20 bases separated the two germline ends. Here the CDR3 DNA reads TGTGCCAGCAGCTTAGGGGCTACATACAGGGCCGGGTATAATTCACCCCTCCACTTT. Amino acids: CASSLGATYRAGYNSPLHF.

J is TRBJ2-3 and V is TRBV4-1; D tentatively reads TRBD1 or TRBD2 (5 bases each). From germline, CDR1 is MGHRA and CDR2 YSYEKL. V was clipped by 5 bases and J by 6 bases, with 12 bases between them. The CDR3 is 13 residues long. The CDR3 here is CASSAPRGDTQYF. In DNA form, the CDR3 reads TGCGCCAGCAGCGCCCCGAGGGGTGATACGCAGTATTTT.

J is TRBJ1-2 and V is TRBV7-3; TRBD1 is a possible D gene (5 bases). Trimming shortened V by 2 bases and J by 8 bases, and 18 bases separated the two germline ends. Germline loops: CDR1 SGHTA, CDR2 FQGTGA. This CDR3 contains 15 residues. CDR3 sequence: CASSLLGGIGSGYTF. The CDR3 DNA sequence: TGTGCCAGCAGCTTACTGGGGGGAATAGGAAGCGGCTACACCTTC.

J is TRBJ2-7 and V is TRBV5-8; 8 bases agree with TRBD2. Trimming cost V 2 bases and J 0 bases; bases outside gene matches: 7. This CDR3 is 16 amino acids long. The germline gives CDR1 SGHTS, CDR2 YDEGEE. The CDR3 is CASSFYGGALSYEQYF. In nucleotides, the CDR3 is TGTGCCAGCAGCTTTTACGGGGGGGCCCTCTCCTACGAGCAGTACTTC. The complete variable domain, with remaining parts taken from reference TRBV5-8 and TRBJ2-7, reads EAGVTQSPTHLIKTRGQQATLRCSPISGHTSVYWYQQALGLGLQFLLWYDEGEERNRGNFPPRFSGRQFPNYSSELNVNALELEDSALYLCASSFYGGALSYEQYFGPGTRLTVT.

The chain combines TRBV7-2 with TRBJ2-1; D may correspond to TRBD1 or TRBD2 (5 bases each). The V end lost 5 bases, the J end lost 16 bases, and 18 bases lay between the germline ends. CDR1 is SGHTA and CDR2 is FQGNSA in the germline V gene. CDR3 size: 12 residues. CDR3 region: CASSPGRPVKFF. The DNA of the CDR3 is TGTGCCAGCAGCCCGGGACGCCCGGTAAAATTCTTC.

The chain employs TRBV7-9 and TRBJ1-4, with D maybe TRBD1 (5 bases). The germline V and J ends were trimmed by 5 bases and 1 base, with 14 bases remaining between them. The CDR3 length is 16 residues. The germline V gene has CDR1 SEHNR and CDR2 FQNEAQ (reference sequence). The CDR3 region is CASSPLGGRTNEKLFF. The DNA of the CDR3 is TGTGCCAGCAGCCCGTTGGGGGGACGAACTAATGAAAAACTGTTTTTT.

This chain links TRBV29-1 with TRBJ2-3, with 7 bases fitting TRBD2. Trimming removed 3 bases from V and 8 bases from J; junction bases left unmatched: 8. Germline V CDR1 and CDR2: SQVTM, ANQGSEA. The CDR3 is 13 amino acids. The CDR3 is CSVEKSGGFTQYF. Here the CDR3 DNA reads TGCAGCGTTGAGAAGTCGGGGGGTTTTACGCAGTATTTT.

The CDR3, as DNA: TGCAGTGCTGCCTGGACAGCTGGCTACACCTTC. It encodes CSAAWTAGYTF. The V call is TRBV20-1, the J call TRBJ1-2, with D perhaps TRBD1 (6 bases). Between the trimmed V and J ends, which lost 5 bases and 7 bases, there was a span of 11 bases. CDR1 and CDR2 (germline): DFQATT, SNEGSKA (reference sequence). The CDR3 sequence is 11 residues long.

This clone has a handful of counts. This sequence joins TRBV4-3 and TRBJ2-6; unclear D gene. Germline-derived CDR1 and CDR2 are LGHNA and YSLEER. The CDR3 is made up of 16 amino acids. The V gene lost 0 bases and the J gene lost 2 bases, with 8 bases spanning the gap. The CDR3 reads CASSQDWATGANVLTF. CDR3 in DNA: TGCGCCAGCAGCCAAGATTGGGCTACTGGGGCCAACGTCCTGACTTTC.

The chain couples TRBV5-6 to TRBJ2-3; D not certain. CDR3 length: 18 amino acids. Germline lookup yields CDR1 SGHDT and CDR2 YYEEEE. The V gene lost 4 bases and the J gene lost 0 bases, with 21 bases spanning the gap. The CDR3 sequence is CASSQPHFEASSTDTQYF. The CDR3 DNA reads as TGTGCCAGCAGCCAACCTCATTTCGAAGCATCTAGCACAGATACGCAGTATTTT.

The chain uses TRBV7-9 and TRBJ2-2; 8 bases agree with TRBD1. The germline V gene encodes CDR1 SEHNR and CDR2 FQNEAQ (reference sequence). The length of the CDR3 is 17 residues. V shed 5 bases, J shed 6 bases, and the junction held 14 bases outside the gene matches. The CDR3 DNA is TGTGCCAGCAGCCTAGATTGGGCAGGGGGCTCCCCCGGGGAGCTGTTTTTT. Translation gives CASSLDWAGGSPGELFF.

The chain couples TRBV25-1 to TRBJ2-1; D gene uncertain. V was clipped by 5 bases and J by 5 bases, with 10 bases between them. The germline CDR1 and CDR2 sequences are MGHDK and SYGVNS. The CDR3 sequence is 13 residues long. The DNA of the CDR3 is TGTGCCAGCAGTACCTCCTCGAACAATGAGCAGTTCTTC. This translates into CASSTSSNNEQFF.

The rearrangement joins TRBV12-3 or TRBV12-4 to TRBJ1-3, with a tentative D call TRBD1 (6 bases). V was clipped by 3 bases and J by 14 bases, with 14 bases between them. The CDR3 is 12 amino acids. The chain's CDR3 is CASSFRDILLYF. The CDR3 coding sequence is TGTGCCAGCAGTTTCCGGGACATACTCCTATATTTT.

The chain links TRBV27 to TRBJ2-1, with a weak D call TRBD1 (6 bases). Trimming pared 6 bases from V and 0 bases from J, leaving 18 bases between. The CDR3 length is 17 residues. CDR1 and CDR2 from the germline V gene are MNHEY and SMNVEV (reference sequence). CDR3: CASSPPQGRSSYNEQFF. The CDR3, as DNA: TGTGCCAGCAGCCCCCCCCAGGGGCGAAGCTCCTACAATGAGCAGTTCTTC.

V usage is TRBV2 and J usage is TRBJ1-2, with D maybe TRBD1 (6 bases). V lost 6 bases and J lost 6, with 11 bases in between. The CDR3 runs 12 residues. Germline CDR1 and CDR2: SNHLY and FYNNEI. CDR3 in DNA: TGTGCCAGCAGCAAAAACAGGGATGGCTACACCTTC. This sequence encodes CASSKNRDGYTF.

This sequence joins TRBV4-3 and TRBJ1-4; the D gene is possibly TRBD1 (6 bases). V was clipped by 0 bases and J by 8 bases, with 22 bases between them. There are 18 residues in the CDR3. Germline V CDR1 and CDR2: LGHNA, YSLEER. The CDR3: CASSQDGWWGAGDEKLFF. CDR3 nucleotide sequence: TGCGCCAGCAGCCAAGATGGTTGGTGGGGTGCAGGGGACGAAAAACTGTTTTTT.